There are a few counts of the clone carrying this T cell receptor beta chain. Antigen specificity is unknown. One entry per CDR3 protein results from TCRdb running MiXCR on the 5' RACE reads. Of 300,000 to 350,000 distinct CDR3 sequences in the sample, 8% to 9.5% were seen once. The V and J ends lost 6 bases and 2 bases respectively, with 19 bases between them. This CDR3 has 16 residues. The sample is drawn from a study of T cells after yellow fever vaccination. Whole-study results and caveats: Post-booster samples contained most primary-vaccination clones (more than 95% CD4, 70% to 90% CD8). A limited proportion of clonotypes was detected within both the CD4 and CD8 compartments. FACS-sorted repertoires might harbor abundant contaminating clonotypes from the bulk population.

The source is a man in his late teens or twenties who received the YFV17D yellow fever vaccine. The chain recombines TRBV12-3 or TRBV12-4 with TRBJ2-5; possibly TRBD1 for D (6 bases). The sequences come from PBMCs, collected 45 days after the first yellow fever vaccination. CDR3: CASSRLRGGAQETQYF. As DNA, the CDR3 is TGTGCCAGCAGCCGCCTGAGAGGGGGAGCACAAGAGACCCAGTACTTC.